This is a list of T cell receptor beta chains from one sample in a study of cytotoxic CD8 clonotypes in ibrutinib-treated CLL. Profiled with immunoSEQ multiplex PCR; TCRdb holds only in-frame clones, not every one. The sample has about 24,000 clones, around 84% seen once; the top ten hold around 8.3%. The starting material was PBMCs, obtained before ibrutinib treatment. The source is a human donor with chronic lymphocytic leukemia. The CDR3 runs from the conserved cysteine through the conserved F or W. The D gene is left open where the match is weak. Size is stated for part of the rows, as once, few or many counts, or as a class when the clone is expanded.

length,D,J,size,V,DNA,CDR3
16,TRBD2,TRBJ2-1,NA,TRBV11-2,TGTGCCAGCAGCTCGGGACTAGCAGCAAAAGGCGATGAGCAGTTCTTC,CASSSGLAAKGDEQFF
14,NA,TRBJ2-1,once,TRBV25-1,TGTGCCAGCAGTGGAGGGTTAGACTACAATGAGCAGTTCTTC,CASSGGLDYNEQFF
14,NA,TRBJ2-7,NA,TRBV6-6,TGTGCCAGCAGTTACTTAGGGGCTGAAAACGAGCAGTACTTC,CASSYLGAENEQYF
13,TRBD1,TRBJ2-7,NA,TRBV5-4,TGTGCCAGCAGCTTGACAGGGGGCTTCGAGCAGTACTTC,CASSLTGGFEQYF
17,TRBD2,TRBJ2-2,NA,TRBV7-2,TGTGCCAGCAGCTTAGTTACTAGCGGGGCGAACACCGGGGAGCTGTTTTTT,CASSLVTSGANTGELFF
14,TRBD1,TRBJ1-5,few,TRBV2,TGTGCCAGCAGCGGGGACAGGCGCAATCAGCCCCAGCATTTT,CASSGDRRNQPQHF
14,NA,TRBJ2-1,few,TRBV5-4,TGTGCCAGCAGTAGCCTCGGGACAAACAATGAGCAGTTCTTC,CASSSLGTNNEQFF
16,TRBD2,TRBJ2-1,NA,TRBV11-2,TGTGCCAGCAGCAGCCTCAGACTAGCGGGAAGCAATGAGCAGTTCTTC,CASSSLRLAGSNEQFF
11,NA,TRBJ1-2,NA,TRBV6-5,TGTGCCAGTCGAAGGGGATATGGCTACACCTTC,CASRRGYGYTF
13,NA,TRBJ2-2,few,TRBV19,TGTGCCAGTAGTATTAGAGATACCGGGGAGCTGTTTTTT,CASSIRDTGELFF
14,TRBD2,TRBJ2-7,NA,TRBV6-5,TGTGCCAGCAAGGATAGCGGGGAAGCCTACGAGCAGTACTTC,CASKDSGEAYEQYF
14,NA,TRBJ1-1,once,TRBV5-1,TGCGCCAGCAGCCCGGTGAACCGGGCCACTGAAGCTTTCTTT,CASSPVNRATEAFF
13,TRBD1,TRBJ2-5,NA,TRBV2,TGTGCCAGCGGCTTACAGGGGTGGGAGACCCAGTACTTC,CASGLQGWETQYF
13,NA,TRBJ2-3,NA,TRBV10-3,TGTGCCATCAGTGAGTCGACCACAGATACGCAGTATTTT,CAISESTTDTQYF
15,NA,TRBJ1-2,once,TRBV5-6,TGTGCCAGCAGCTTAGGGGTCGAACCAAACTATGGCTACACCTTC,CASSLGVEPNYGYTF
12,NA,TRBJ2-7,medium-sized,TRBV2,TGTGCCAGCAGAATATTAAACTACGAGCAGTACTTC,CASRILNYEQYF
16,NA,TRBJ1-1,few,TRBV30,TGTGCCTGGAGACCTTCGGACAGTAAACGGCTCACTGAAGCTTTCTTT,CAWRPSDSKRLTEAFF
20,NA,TRBJ2-3,NA,TRBV21-1,TGTGCCAGCAGCAAATGGGATCAAGGATGGGCGGGAGGGCCGCAAGATACGCAGTATTTT,CASSKWDQGWAGGPQDTQYF
15,NA,TRBJ2-7,NA,TRBV5-5,TGTGCCAGCAGCTTGGTCACAGGTTCTCCCTACGAGCAGTACTTC,CASSLVTGSPYEQYF
13,NA,TRBJ2-3,once,TRBV30,TGTGCCTGGAGTGTAGGTAGCGGTTTGACGCAGTATTTT,CAWSVGSGLTQYF
14,NA,TRBJ2-7,NA,TRBV30,TGTGCCTGGAGCGGAAACGTCCTATCCTACGAGCAGTACTTC,CAWSGNVLSYEQYF
14,TRBD1,TRBJ2-1,NA,TRBV27,TGTGCCAGCAGTCCTCACAGGGGGCTGAATGAGCAGTTCTTC,CASSPHRGLNEQFF
16,TRBD1,TRBJ1-2,NA,TRBV6-6,TGTGCCAGCAGTTATACACAGGGGCGACTAAACTATGGCTACACCTTC,CASSYTQGRLNYGYTF
12,TRBD2,TRBJ2-1,NA,TRBV6-6,TGTGCCAGCAGTCCAAGCGGGAGGGAGCAGTTCTTC,CASSPSGREQFF
16,TRBD1,TRBJ1-2,NA,TRBV4-1,TGCGCCAGCAGCCAACCAGGGACAGCCCGAGGTAATGGCTACACCTTC,CASSQPGTARGNGYTF